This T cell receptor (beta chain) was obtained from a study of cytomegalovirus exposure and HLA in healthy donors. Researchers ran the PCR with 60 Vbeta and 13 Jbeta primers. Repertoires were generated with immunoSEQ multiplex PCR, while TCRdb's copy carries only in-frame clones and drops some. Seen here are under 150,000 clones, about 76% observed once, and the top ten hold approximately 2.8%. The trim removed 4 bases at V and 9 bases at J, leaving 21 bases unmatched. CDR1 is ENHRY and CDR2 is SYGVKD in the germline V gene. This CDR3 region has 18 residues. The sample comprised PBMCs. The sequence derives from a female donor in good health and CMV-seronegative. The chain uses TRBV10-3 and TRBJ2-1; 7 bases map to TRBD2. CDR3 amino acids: CAISGARRGKTLNGEQFF. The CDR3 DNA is TGTGCCATCAGTGGGGCTAGGCGGGGGAAGACCCTCAATGGTGAGCAGTTCTTC.